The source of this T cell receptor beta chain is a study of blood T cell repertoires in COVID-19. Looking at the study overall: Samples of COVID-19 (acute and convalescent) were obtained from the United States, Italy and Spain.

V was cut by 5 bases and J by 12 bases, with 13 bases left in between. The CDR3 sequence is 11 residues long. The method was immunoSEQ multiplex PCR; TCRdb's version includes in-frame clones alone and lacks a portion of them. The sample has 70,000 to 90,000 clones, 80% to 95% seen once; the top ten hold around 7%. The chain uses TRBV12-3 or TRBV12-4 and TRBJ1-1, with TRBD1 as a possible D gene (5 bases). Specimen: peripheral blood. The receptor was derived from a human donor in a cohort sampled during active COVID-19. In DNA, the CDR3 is TGTGCCAGCAGTGCCCGGGACTGGTCTTTCTTT. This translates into CASSARDWSFF.